Shown below are 14 T cell receptor beta chains from a single sample sequenced in a study of Graves' ophthalmopathy and Graves' hyperthyroidism. For repertoire sequencing, the TCR beta CDR3 regions were amplified from RNA transcripts. Second-round multiplex PCR followed a first-round RT-PCR using HTBI primers. TCRdb re-called the multiplex PCR reads with MiXCR, one entry per CDR3 protein. The table has 900,000 to 1,200,000 distinct CDR3 sequences, about two fifths seen once. The sequencing sample was made of peripheral blood or thyroid tissue (not recorded which). These receptors came from an adult man with Graves' hyperthyroidism.

This clonotype was seen repeatedly, ten times or more. The chain employs TRBV7-2 and TRBJ2-2, with D perhaps being TRBD1 or TRBD2 (5 bases each). V dropped 1 base and J dropped 1 base, with 10 bases sitting between them. Germline V gene data show CDR1 as SGHTA and CDR2 as FQGNSA. The CDR3 totals 16 residues. The CDR3 region has the DNA TGTGCCAGCAGCTTAGTCGGGGACGTGAACACCGGGGAGCTGTTTTTT. Translation gives CASSLVGDVNTGELFF.

The chain links TRBV6-1 to TRBJ1-6; D gene uncertain. Between the trimmed V and J ends, which lost 5 bases and 1 base, there was a span of 15 bases. Germline CDR1 is MNHNS and CDR2 is SASEGT. This CDR3 has 17 residues. The DNA of the CDR3 is TGTGCCAGCAGTCCGTACATAGAAGGATCCTATAATTCACCCCTCCACTTT. As protein: CASSPYIEGSYNSPLHF.

In the case of this clonotype: Germline and junction disagree at one end, which may indicate a read error. This chain connects TRBV10-3 to TRBJ1-5; no clear D. This CDR3 has 15 residues. Germline assignment: CDR1 ENHRY and CDR2 SYGVKD. The chain's CDR3 is CASSLLLRKGQPQHF. The DNA of the CDR3 is TGTGCCAGCAGTTTACTACTGCGGAAGGGTCAGCCCCAGCATTTT.

This clonotype came up a few times. J is TRBJ1-4 and V is TRBV4-3; D uncertain. The germline gives CDR1 LGHNA, CDR2 YSLEER. The CDR3 has 16 amino acids. Trimming took 0 bases from V and 3 from J, leaving 11 bases between them. CDR3 nucleotides: TGCGCCAGCAGCCAAGATACCGCGACGGCTAATGAAAAACTGTTTTTT. This encodes CASSQDTATANEKLFF.

This clonotype was counted many times. This chain joins TRBV9 and TRBJ1-3; possibly TRBD1 for D (5 bases). Germline V CDR1 and CDR2: SGDLS, YYNGEE. Trimming took 4 bases from V and 0 from J, leaving 11 bases between them. The CDR3 runs to 15 residues. In nucleotides, the CDR3 is TGTGCCAGCAGCCTGGACGGGACCTCTGGAAACACCATATATTTT. It specifies CASSLDGTSGNTIYF. Based on the CDR3 plus reference TRBV9 and TRBJ1-3, the full variable domain is DSGVTQTPKHLITATGQRVTLRCSPRSGDLSVYWYQQSLDQGLQFLIQYYNGEERAKGNILERFSAQQFPDLHSELNLSSLELGDSALYFCASSLDGTSGNTIYFGEGSWLTVV.

This clonotype showed up many times. The CDR3 nucleotides are TGTGCCAGCAGGACCCGGGGGGATACTACCTCGGAGGGCTACACCTTC. It encodes CASRTRGDTTSEGYTF. This chain uses TRBV2 with TRBJ1-2; maybe TRBD1 (5 bases). CDR3 length: 16 amino acids. Germline V gene lookup returns CDR1 SNHLY and CDR2 FYNNEI. V dropped 6 bases and J dropped 8 bases, with 25 bases sitting between them.

Note on this clonotype: At one end, the junction sequence differs from germline, possibly due to a read error. The chain is built from TRBV24-1 and TRBJ2-3, with TRBD2 matching 7 bases. There are 15 residues in the CDR3. CDR1 KGHDR and CDR2 SFDVKD come from the germline V gene. The DNA of the CDR3 is TGTGCCAGCAGTTTGACTAGCTGGAGAGGGGATACGCAGTATTTT. Amino acid sequence: CASSLTSWRGDTQYF.

The table lists this clonotype with many counts. This chain joins TRBV10-3 and TRBJ2-5; possible D gene TRBD1, 5 bases. The CDR3 is 12 amino acids. Germline values: CDR1 ENHRY, CDR2 SYGVKD. The V and J ends lost 4 bases and 3 bases respectively, with 6 bases between them. The CDR3 region has the DNA TGTGCCATCAGTGGCAGGGAAGAGACCCAGTACTTC. It translates to CAISGREETQYF.

This clonotype was counted at least ten times. This chain joins TRBV15 and TRBJ2-6; D is possibly TRBD1 or TRBD2 (5 bases each). This CDR3 is built from 16 residues. Between the trimmed V and J ends, which lost 6 bases and 3 bases, there was a span of 15 bases. Per the germline V gene, CDR1 is LNHNV and CDR2 is YYDKDF (reference sequence). For the CDR3, the DNA is TGTGCCACCAGACTAGGGGCCCTTGATGGGGCCAACGTCCTGACTTTC. Its translation is CATRLGALDGANVLTF.

V usage is TRBV10-2 and J usage is TRBJ2-7, with D uncertain. This CDR3 has 15 residues. CDR1 is WSHSY, CDR2 SAAADI, per germline. With 4 bases removed from V and 2 bases from J, the gap between germline ends came to 15 bases. The CDR3 reads CASSAGQAEPYEQYF. The CDR3 DNA is TGCGCCAGCAGTGCCGGGCAGGCGGAACCCTACGAGCAGTACTTC.

About this clonotype: This may be a read error: a much more frequent sequence differs by one nucleotide. This chain uses TRBV10-3 with TRBJ1-1; D gene uncertain. This CDR3 has 12 amino acids. The V and J ends lost 2 bases and 5 bases respectively, with 6 bases between them. Germline lookup yields CDR1 ENHRY and CDR2 SYGVKD. Here the CDR3 reads CAISEGPTEAFF. CDR3 bases: TGTGCCATCAGTGAGGGACCTACTGAAGCTTTCTTT.

This chain links TRBV20-1 with TRBJ1-5; no clear D. Germline-derived CDR1 and CDR2 are DFQATT and SNEGSKA (reference sequence). The ends were cut back, 7 bases at V and 7 bases at J, with 14 bases in the middle. There are 12 residues in the CDR3. The CDR3 bases are TGCAGTGAGATCCCTTTGGGCCAGCCCCAGCATTTT. It specifies CSEIPLGQPQHF.

Note on this clonotype: This may arise from a read error, as a much more abundant clone is one base away. The CDR3 is CASSLRTSVPYNSPLHF. CDR3 DNA sequence: TGTGCCAGCAGCTTAAGGACCAGCGTTCCCTATAATTCACCCCTCCACTTT. This chain uses TRBV7-2 with TRBJ1-6; D gene unclear. Germline lookup yields CDR1 SGHTA and CDR2 FQGNSA. The CDR3 runs 17 residues. Trimming stripped 2 bases from V and 2 bases from J, with 13 bases between.

This clonotype has a count of ten or more. A much larger clone differs from this one at a single base, so this may be a read error. CDR3 DNA: TGCGCCAACAGTGCGAGGAGGGACAGGGGGAACACTGAAGCTTTCTTT. This translates into CANSARRDRGNTEAFF. The genes are TRBV10-2 and TRBJ1-1, with TRBD1 identical over 10 bases. This CDR3 is 16 amino acids long. Germline CDR1 reads WSHSY; CDR2 reads SAAADI.